The next 5 T cell receptor beta chains were all read from a single sample in a study of shared clonotypes between healthy human individuals. The assay was immunoSEQ multiplex PCR, and TCRdb's table has in-frame clones only and misses some. The table includes 700,000 or so clones, around 72% detected once. Sequencing used memory CD4+ T cells sorted from blood. Subset indicated: CD45RA-negative fraction. Receptors originate from a woman aged 30 to 39 in good health.

The V call is TRBV7-9, the J call TRBJ2-1, with 7 nucleotides matching TRBD2. The V gene end was trimmed by 7 bases and the J gene end by 10 bases; junction bases not matched to a gene: 22. The CDR3 sequence is 17 residues long. Germline V gene lookup returns CDR1 SEHNR and CDR2 FQNEAQ (reference sequence). The CDR3 here is CASTTTWEGGPGKEQFF. The CDR3 bases are TGTGCCAGCACCACAACATGGGAGGGAGGGCCGGGTAAAGAGCAGTTCTTC.

This clone showed up many times. The rearrangement uses TRBV7-2 and TRBJ2-1; 9 positions agree with TRBD2. V lost 5 bases to trimming and J lost 11 bases; unmatched junction nucleotides: 13. There are 15 residues in the CDR3. The germline CDR1 and CDR2 sequences are SGHTA and FQGNSA. This CDR3 reads CASSPYISAGGQQFF. The CDR3 region has the DNA TGTGCCAGCAGCCCATACATTTCAGCGGGAGGCCAGCAGTTCTTC.

The J gene is TRBJ1-5, the V gene TRBV13; D may be TRBD1 (5 bases). V gave up 0 bases and J gave up 7 bases, with 19 bases separating them. CDR3 length: 17 residues. Germline loops: CDR1 PRHDT, CDR2 FYEKMQ (reference sequence). The CDR3 spells CASSLGGNLGDEQPQHF. The CDR3 DNA follows: TGTGCCAGCAGCTTAGGAGGTAACTTGGGGGATGAGCAGCCCCAGCATTTT.

About this clone: This same CDR3 is encoded by further DNA sequences in the sample. The V gene is TRBV2, the J gene TRBJ2-2; no definite D call. Trimming stripped 6 bases from V and 1 base from J, with 9 bases between. The CDR3 runs to 14 residues. Germline V gene sequence: CDR1 SNHLY, CDR2 FYNNEI. The CDR3 bases are TGTGCCAGCAGCTTGACGGTGAACACCGGGGAGCTGTTTTTT. This translates into CASSLTVNTGELFF.

This chain links TRBV28 with TRBJ1-2; 9 bases are a match to TRBD1. Per the germline V gene, CDR1 is MDHEN and CDR2 is SYDVKM. Trimming removed 9 bases from V and 8 bases from J; junction bases left unmatched: 13. The CDR3 is 14 amino acids. DNA for the CDR3: TGTGCCAGTCGAGGACAGGGGATATCGAGGGGCTACACCTTC. This sequence encodes CASRGQGISRGYTF.